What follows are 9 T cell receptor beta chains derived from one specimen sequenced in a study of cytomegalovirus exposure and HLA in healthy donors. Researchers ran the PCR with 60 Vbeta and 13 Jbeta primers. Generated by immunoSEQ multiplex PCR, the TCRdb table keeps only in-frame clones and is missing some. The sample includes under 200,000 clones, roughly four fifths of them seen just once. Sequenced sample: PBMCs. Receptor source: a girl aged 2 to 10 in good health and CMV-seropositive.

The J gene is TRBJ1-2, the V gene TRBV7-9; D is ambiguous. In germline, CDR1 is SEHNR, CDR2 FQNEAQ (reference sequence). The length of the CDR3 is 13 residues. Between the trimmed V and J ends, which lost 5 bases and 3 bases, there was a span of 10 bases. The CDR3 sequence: CASSLGNHYGYTF. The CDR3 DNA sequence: TGTGCCAGCAGCCTCGGGAACCACTATGGCTACACCTTC.

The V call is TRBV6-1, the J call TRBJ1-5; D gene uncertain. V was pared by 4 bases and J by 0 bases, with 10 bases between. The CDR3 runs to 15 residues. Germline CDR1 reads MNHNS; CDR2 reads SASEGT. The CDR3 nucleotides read TGTGCCAGCAGTGTTCCCCGACATAGCAATCAGCCCCAGCATTTT. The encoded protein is CASSVPRHSNQPQHF.

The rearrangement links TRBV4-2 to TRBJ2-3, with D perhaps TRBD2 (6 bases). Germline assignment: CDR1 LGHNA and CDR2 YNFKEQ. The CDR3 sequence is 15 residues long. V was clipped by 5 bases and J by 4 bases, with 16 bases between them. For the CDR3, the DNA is TGTGCCAGCAGCGCTAGGCGGGGAGGCCCAGATACGCAGTATTTT. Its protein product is CASSARRGGPDTQYF.

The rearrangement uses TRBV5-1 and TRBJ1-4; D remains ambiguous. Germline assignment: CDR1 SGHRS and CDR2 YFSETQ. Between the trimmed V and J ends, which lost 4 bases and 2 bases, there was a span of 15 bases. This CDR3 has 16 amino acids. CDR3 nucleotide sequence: TGCGCCAGCAGCAACCACTATTCTGATACTAATGAAAAACTGTTTTTT. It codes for CASSNHYSDTNEKLFF.

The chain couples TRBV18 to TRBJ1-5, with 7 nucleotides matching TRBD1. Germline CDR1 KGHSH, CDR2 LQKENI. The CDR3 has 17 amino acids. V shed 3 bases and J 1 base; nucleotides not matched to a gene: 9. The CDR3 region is CASSPYYRGASNQPQHF. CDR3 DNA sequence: TGTGCCAGCTCACCTTACTACAGGGGAGCGAGCAATCAGCCCCAGCATTTT.

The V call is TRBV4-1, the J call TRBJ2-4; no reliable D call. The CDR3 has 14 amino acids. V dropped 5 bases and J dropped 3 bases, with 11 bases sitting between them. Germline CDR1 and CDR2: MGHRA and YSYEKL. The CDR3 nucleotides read TGCGCCAGCAGCATTCTCGCGGACAAAAACATTCAGTACTTC. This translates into CASSILADKNIQYF.

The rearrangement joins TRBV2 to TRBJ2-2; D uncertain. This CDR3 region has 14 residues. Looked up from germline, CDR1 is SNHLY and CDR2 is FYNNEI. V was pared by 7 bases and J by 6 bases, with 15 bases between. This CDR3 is CASTERGMAGELFF. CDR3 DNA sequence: TGTGCCAGCACGGAGCGTGGAATGGCCGGGGAGCTGTTTTTT. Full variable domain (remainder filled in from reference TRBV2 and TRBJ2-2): EPEVTQTPSHQVTQMGQEVILRCVPISNHLYFYWYRQILGQKVEFLVSFYNNEISEKSEIFDDQFSVERPDGSNFTLKIRSTKLEDSAMYFCASTERGMAGELFFGEGSRLTVL.

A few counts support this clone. The CDR3 loop is CASSALAGGGEQFF. In DNA form, the CDR3 reads TGCGCCAGCAGTGCACTAGCGGGAGGGGGTGAGCAGTTCTTC. V and J are TRBV10-2 and TRBJ2-1; TRBD2 matches at 13 bases. The junction had 3 bases not matched to a gene; V was cut back by 4 bases and J by 9 bases. CDR3 size: 14 residues. Germline-derived CDR1 and CDR2 are WSHSY and SAAADI.

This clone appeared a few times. CDR3: CASSLRRITNRGPGETQYF. CDR3 DNA: TGTGCCAGCAGCCTTAGGAGGATCACGAACAGGGGGCCTGGGGAGACCCAGTACTTC. J is TRBJ2-5 and V is TRBV7-9, with TRBD1 matching 9 bases. V lost 5 bases, J lost 5 bases, and 21 bases stayed unmatched. From germline, CDR1 is SEHNR and CDR2 FQNEAQ (reference sequence). CDR3 length: 19 residues.